Presented here are 24 T cell receptor beta chains from one specimen sequenced in a study of shared clonotypes between healthy human individuals. Measured with immunoSEQ multiplex PCR; TCRdb has only the in-frame clones, and not every one. The table shows about 380,000 clones, with about 96% occurring only once. Material: memory CD8+ T cells sorted from blood. Subset specified: CD45RO+ cells pooled with CCR7-negative TemRA cells. The receptors derive from a man aged 30-40 years in good health.

The J gene is TRBJ1-3, the V gene TRBV4-1, with 7 bases lining up with TRBD1. Germline V gene data show CDR1 as MGHRA and CDR2 as YSYEKL. This CDR3 has 18 amino acids. V trimming: 1 base; J trimming: 0 bases; junction bases outside the gene matches: 9. CDR3 DNA: TGCGCCAGCAGCCAAGGACAGGGCCTACCCTTCTCTGGAAACACCATATATTTT. This gives the protein CASSQGQGLPFSGNTIYF.

The chain combines TRBV5-1 with TRBJ2-7; 9 bases match TRBD1. The CDR3 is made up of 16 amino acids. After removal of 4 bases from V and 6 bases from J, the junction contained 14 bases not matched to a gene. Germline lookup yields CDR1 SGHRS and CDR2 YFSETQ. In DNA form, the CDR3 reads TGCGCCAGCAGCCCAATAACCGGGACAGGGAGAGGCGAGCAGTACTTC. It encodes CASSPITGTGRGEQYF.

The chain recombines TRBV28 with TRBJ2-5, with D possibly matching TRBD1 (6 bases). The CDR3 has 14 amino acids. The V end was cut by 5 bases, the J end by 4 bases, with 14 bases between. Germline loops: CDR1 MDHEN, CDR2 SYDVKM. This CDR3 reads CASSPSGALETQYF. The CDR3 nucleotides are TGTGCCAGCAGTCCATCAGGGGCCCTAGAGACCCAGTACTTC.

The chain carries TRBV28 and TRBJ2-1, with TRBD2 matching over 11 bases. Germline loops: CDR1 MDHEN, CDR2 SYDVKM. This CDR3 has 16 residues. The ends lost 5 bases at V and 12 bases at J; junction bases unmatched: 15. The CDR3 here is CASSPRTFFLAGGQFF. CDR3 sequence (DNA): TGTGCCAGCAGTCCCCGGACTTTTTTCCTAGCGGGAGGGCAGTTCTTC.

Comment on this clone: Other DNA sequences in this sample translate to the same CDR3. The V gene is TRBV19, the J gene TRBJ1-2; D possibly corresponds to TRBD1 (5 bases). The germline V gene encodes CDR1 LNHDA and CDR2 SQIVND (reference sequence). Trimming removed 2 bases at V and 5 bases at J, with 9 bases between. The CDR3 has 13 residues. The CDR3, as DNA: TGTGCCAGTAGTATACAGGGTCCTTATGGCTACACCTTC. Its protein product is CASSIQGPYGYTF.

V and J are TRBV27 and TRBJ2-1; D gene uncertain. This CDR3 is built from 11 residues. Trimming took 6 bases from V and 7 from J, leaving 7 bases between them. The germline CDR1 and CDR2 sequences are MNHEY and SMNVEV (reference sequence). The CDR3 DNA follows: TGTGCCAGCAGGATCATTAATGAGCAGTTCTTC. It specifies CASRIINEQFF.

The chain joins TRBV9 to TRBJ2-7; D not resolved. Germline CDR1 is SGDLS and CDR2 is YYNGEE. This CDR3 has 16 amino acids. V lost 2 bases to trimming and J lost 0 bases, with 15 bases between them. The DNA of the CDR3 is TGTGCCAGCAGCGTCCGCCCTGGCCAGGTCTCCTACGAGCAGTACTTC. Its protein is CASSVRPGQVSYEQYF.

V gene TRBV25-1 combines with J gene TRBJ2-7; 12 nucleotides line up with TRBD2. Trimming cost V 0 bases and J 2 bases; bases outside gene matches: 2. The V gene's germline CDR1 is MGHDK and CDR2 SYGVNS. This CDR3 contains 16 residues. The CDR3 spells CASSEYRLAGAYEQYF. In DNA, the CDR3 is TGTGCCAGCAGTGAATACCGACTAGCGGGAGCCTACGAGCAGTACTTC.

The rearrangement links TRBV7-6 to TRBJ1-5; 8 bases are a match to TRBD1. The trim removed 2 bases at V and 7 bases at J, leaving 4 bases unmatched. CDR1 SGHVS and CDR2 FNYEAQ come from the germline V gene. The CDR3 runs 14 residues. The CDR3 DNA is TGTGCCAGCAGCTTACAGGGGGCAGAGCAGCCCCAGCATTTT. This encodes CASSLQGAEQPQHF.

The rearrangement joins TRBV28 to TRBJ2-7, with 7 positions matching TRBD2. Germline lookup yields CDR1 MDHEN and CDR2 SYDVKM. This CDR3 region has 15 residues. Unmatched junction bases numbered 9, after V lost 3 bases and J lost 4 bases. CDR3 DNA: TGTGCCAGCAGTTTCCCCGTGGGAGGGCATTACGAGCAGTACTTC. It codes for CASSFPVGGHYEQYF.

The rearrangement joins TRBV2 to TRBJ1-4, with a possible D match to TRBD1 (5 bases). CDR1 is SNHLY, CDR2 FYNNEI, per germline. The CDR3 sequence is 17 residues long. Trimming stripped 4 bases from V and 0 bases from J, with 15 bases between. CDR3 nucleotide sequence: TGTGCCAGCAGTGGGGTACGAGGGGAGCCAACTAATGAAAAACTGTTTTTT. Its translation is CASSGVRGEPTNEKLFF.

This chain connects TRBV5-5 to TRBJ2-5; D uncertain. The J call could be wrong; TRBJ2-7 is a better fit for the DNA end. This CDR3 is 12 amino acids long. Germline CDR1 is SGHKS and CDR2 is YYEKEE (reference sequence). The CDR3 nucleotides read TGTGCCAGCAGCTTCTCGGGCTACGAGCAGTACTTC. It is translated as CASSFSGYEQYF.

The chain couples TRBV6-5 to TRBJ2-3; 10 positions agree with TRBD1. V was pared by 6 bases and J by 4 bases, with 7 bases of the junction left unmatched. This CDR3 has 15 residues. The germline gives CDR1 MNHEY, CDR2 SVGAGI. The CDR3 here is CASRRQGAKADTQYF. CDR3 DNA sequence: TGTGCCAGCAGGAGACAGGGGGCCAAAGCAGATACGCAGTATTTT.

The chain employs TRBV11-2 and TRBJ1-5; the D gene is possibly TRBD1 (6 bases). Germline values: CDR1 SGHAT, CDR2 FQNNGV. CDR3 length: 13 amino acids. V shed 3 bases and J shed 4 bases, with 7 bases lying between them. CDR3 nucleotides: TGTGCCAGCAGCTTCGACAGGAATCAGCCCCAGCATTTT. Amino acids: CASSFDRNQPQHF.

The rearrangement uses TRBV6-1 and TRBJ2-7; D call uncertain. V lost 4 bases to trimming and J lost 0 bases, with 16 bases between them. The CDR3 consists of 16 residues. Germline V gene sequence: CDR1 MNHNS, CDR2 SASEGT. Written as DNA, the CDR3 is TGTGCCAGCAGTGTTTCGCAGCTCGGGTCCTCCTACGAGCAGTACTTC. Translation: CASSVSQLGSSYEQYF.

The J gene is TRBJ1-6, the V gene TRBV6-5; a possible D gene is TRBD1 (5 bases). The germline V and J ends were trimmed by 2 bases and 6 bases, with 11 bases remaining between them. There are 15 residues in the CDR3. The germline V gene has CDR1 MNHEY and CDR2 SVGAGI. CDR3 sequence (DNA): TGTGCCAGCAGTTACCGACAGAGGGGTAATTCACCCCTCCACTTT. Its translation is CASSYRQRGNSPLHF.

This sequence joins TRBV25-1 and TRBJ1-1, with D unclear. This CDR3 region has 12 residues. Trimming removed 3 bases at V and 5 bases at J, with 7 bases between. The germline V gene has CDR1 MGHDK and CDR2 SYGVNS. The DNA for the CDR3 is TGTGCCAGCAGTGATGGTTCAACTGAAGCTTTCTTT. Its protein is CASSDGSTEAFF.

The rearrangement joins TRBV30 to TRBJ1-6; tentative D call: TRBD1 (5 bases). Germline V gives CDR1 GTSNPN, CDR2 SVGIG (reference sequence). The CDR3 has 16 residues. V gave up 3 bases and J gave up 0 bases, with 12 bases separating them. The CDR3 sequence: CAWRDRGGSYNSPLHF. CDR3 sequence (DNA): TGTGCCTGGAGGGACCGGGGGGGCTCCTATAATTCACCCCTCCACTTT. Filled out from reference TRBV30 and TRBJ1-6, the complete variable domain reads SQTIHQWPATLVQPVGSPLSLECTVEGTSNPNLYWYRQAAGRGLQLLFYSVGIGQISSEVPQNLSASRPQDRQFILSSKKLLLSDSGFYLCAWRDRGGSYNSPLHFGNGTRLTVT.

CDR3 residues: CASSFLMFGKSTDTQYF. The CDR3 DNA reads TGTGCCAGCAGTTTTCTCATGTTCGGAAAGAGCACAGATACGCAGTATTTT. V gene TRBV28 combines with J gene TRBJ2-3, with D hard to call. With 3 bases removed from V and 0 bases from J, the gap between germline ends came to 16 bases. This CDR3 region has 17 residues. Per germline, CDR1 MDHEN and CDR2 SYDVKM.

This rearrangement joins TRBV10-2 to TRBJ2-7; TRBD2 aligns across 13 bases. This CDR3 contains 14 residues. Germline CDR1 and CDR2: WSHSY and SAAADI. The V segment lost 6 bases and the J segment 5 bases; nucleotides outside the gene matches: 4. The CDR3 DNA reads TGCGCCAGCAGACGGACTAGCGGGAGCAACGAGCAGTACTTC. Residues: CASRRTSGSNEQYF.

The chain uses TRBV28 and TRBJ1-5, with D hard to call. The CDR3 spans 14 residues. V was clipped by 2 bases and J by 6 bases, with 11 bases between them. Germline V gene lookup returns CDR1 MDHEN and CDR2 SYDVKM. The CDR3 is CASSLVVPSQPQHF. For the CDR3, the DNA is TGTGCCAGCAGTTTAGTGGTGCCCAGTCAGCCCCAGCATTTT.

The CDR3 region is CASSQAELLNEQFF. The CDR3 DNA is TGTGCCAGCAGCCAAGCAGAACTCTTGAATGAGCAGTTCTTC. The rearrangement uses TRBV4-2 and TRBJ2-1; unclear D gene. CDR3 length: 14 amino acids. The germline gives CDR1 LGHNA, CDR2 YNFKEQ. The V end was cut by 1 base, the J end by 7 bases, with 11 bases between.

This sequence joins TRBV5-7 and TRBJ2-2; a weak D match, TRBD2 (5 bases). TRBV5-7 falls under the ORF class, with uncertain function. This CDR3 is 12 amino acids long. V lost 6 bases to trimming and J lost 7 bases, with 10 bases between them. In nucleotides, the CDR3 is TGTGCCAGCACTCATCGGGGCGGGGAGCTGTTTTTT. It yields the protein CASTHRGGELFF.

The chain couples TRBV7-3 to TRBJ2-3, with 13 bases fitting TRBD2. V dropped 2 bases and J dropped 8; count of bases not matched to a gene: 7. This CDR3 spans 16 amino acids. Germline V gives CDR1 SGHTA, CDR2 FQGTGA. The CDR3 bases are TGTGCCAGCAGCTTAGGGACTAGCGGGAATCGAGGTACGCAGTATTTT. Translated: CASSLGTSGNRGTQYF.